This T cell receptor beta chain comes out of a study of CD8+CD57+ T cells in acquired aplastic anemia. This CDR3 contains 13 residues. V was pared by 6 bases and J by 4 bases, with 13 bases between. Broader study findings: The same twenty-nine CD8+ CDR3 sequences occurred in patients and in controls.

Profiling that covered TCR beta VDJ and CDR3 relied on genomic DNA as its template. TCRdb passed the reads through MiXCR, listing each CDR3 protein once. The table records tens of thousands of distinct CDR3 sequences, more than 40% of them present only once. This clonotype was counted many times. Antigen unknown. The rearrangement uses TRBV12-3 or TRBV12-4 and TRBJ2-7; tentatively, D is TRBD1 (5 bases). The clonotype originates from a human donor in good health, serving as a control. The sequencing input was sorted CD4+, CD8+, or CD8+CD57+ T cells (not recorded which) from PBMCs. This chain's CDR3 is CASRLGLAYEQYF. As DNA, the CDR3 is TGTGCCAGCAGGTTGGGGCTTGCATACGAGCAGTACTTC.